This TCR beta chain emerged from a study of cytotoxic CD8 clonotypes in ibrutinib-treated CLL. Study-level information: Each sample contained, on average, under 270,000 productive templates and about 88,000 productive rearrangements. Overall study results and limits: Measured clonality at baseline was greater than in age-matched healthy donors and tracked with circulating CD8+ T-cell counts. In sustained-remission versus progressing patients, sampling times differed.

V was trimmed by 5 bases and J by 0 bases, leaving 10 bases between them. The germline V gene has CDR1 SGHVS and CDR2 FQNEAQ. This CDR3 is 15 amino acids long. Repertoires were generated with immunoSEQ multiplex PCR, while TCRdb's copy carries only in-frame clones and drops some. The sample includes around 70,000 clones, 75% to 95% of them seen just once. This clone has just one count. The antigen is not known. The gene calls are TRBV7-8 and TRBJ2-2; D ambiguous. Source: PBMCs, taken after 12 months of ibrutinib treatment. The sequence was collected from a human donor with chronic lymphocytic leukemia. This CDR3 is CASSRLDPNTGELFF. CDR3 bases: TGTGCCAGCAGCCGATTAGACCCGAACACCGGGGAGCTGTTTTTT.